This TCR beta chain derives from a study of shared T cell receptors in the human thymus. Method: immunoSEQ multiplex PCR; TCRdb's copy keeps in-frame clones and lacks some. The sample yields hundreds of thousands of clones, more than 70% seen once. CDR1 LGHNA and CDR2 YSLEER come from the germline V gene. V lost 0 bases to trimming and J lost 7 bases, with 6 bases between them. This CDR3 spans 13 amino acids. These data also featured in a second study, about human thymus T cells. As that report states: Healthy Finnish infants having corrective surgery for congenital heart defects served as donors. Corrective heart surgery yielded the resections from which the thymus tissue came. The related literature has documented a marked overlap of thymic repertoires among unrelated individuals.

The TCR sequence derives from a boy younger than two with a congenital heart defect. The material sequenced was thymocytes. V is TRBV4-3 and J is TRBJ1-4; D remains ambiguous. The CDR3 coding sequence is TGCGCCAGCAGCCAAGATCGGAGTGAAAAACTGTTTTTT. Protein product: CASSQDRSEKLFF.